This is a list of T cell receptor beta chains from one sample in a study of blood T cell repertoires in COVID-19. Method: immunoSEQ multiplex PCR; TCRdb's copy keeps in-frame clones and lacks some. The profile shows roughly 290,000 clones, 87% of them singletons. Sequences were obtained from PBMCs or T cells enriched from blood (not recorded which). The receptors were sampled from a woman aged 40 to 50 who had recovered from COVID-19. CDR3s include the opening cysteine and the closing phenylalanine or tryptophan. The order of the fields is J gene, D gene, CDR3 length, V gene, clone size, CDR3 DNA, CDR3 protein. The D gene is left open where the match is weak. Size tells how often a clone was seen (once, few, many) or the class of an expanded clone, and some rows leave it out.

TRBJ2-1	NA	15	TRBV28	NA	TGTGCCAGCACCTATCGGAGGCAGGTCTACAATGAGCAGTTCTTC	CASTYRRQVYNEQFF
TRBJ1-4	TRBD1	14	TRBV27	once	TGTGCCAGCAGGACAGGGGTGGCTAATGAAAAACTGTTTTTT	CASRTGVANEKLFF
TRBJ2-5	NA	19	TRBV21-1	NA	TGTGCCAGCAGCGCTACGGAGAAGGAGGGGGCCGGGGATCAAGAGACCCAGTACTTC	CASSATEKEGAGDQETQYF
TRBJ1-3	TRBD1	16	TRBV18	NA	TGTGCCAGCTCACCACGGGGACAGATTTCTGGAAACACCATATATTTT	CASSPRGQISGNTIYF
TRBJ1-5	NA	15	TRBV6-6	once	TGTGCCAGCAGTCGATCCGGGAGTGACTATCAGCCCCAGCATTTT	CASSRSGSDYQPQHF
TRBJ2-2	NA	15	TRBV10-3	NA	TGTGCCATCAGAAACAGGGGAGGGAACACCGGGGAGCTGTTTTTT	CAIRNRGGNTGELFF
TRBJ2-1	TRBD1	14	TRBV7-2	NA	TGTGCCAGCAGCCCGGACAGGCACCACAATGAGCAGTTCTTC	CASSPDRHHNEQFF
TRBJ2-1	NA	16	TRBV4-3	NA	TGCGCCAGCAGCCAAGATCGGGCGGGGAATTACAATGAGCAGTTCTTC	CASSQDRAGNYNEQFF
TRBJ1-1	NA	15	TRBV28	NA	TGTGCCAGCCTCGAGGGGGGGGTGAGTGGCACTGAAGCTTTCTTT	CASLEGGVSGTEAFF
TRBJ2-7	TRBD2	17	TRBV6-2/TRBV6-3	NA	TGTGCCAGCAGTTACCCAACCCACGGGACTAGCGGCTACGAGCAGTACTTC	CASSYPTHGTSGYEQYF
TRBJ1-2	NA	15	TRBV4-3	NA	TGCGCCAGCAGCCAAGATTGGGGCAGCAACTATGGCTACACCTTC	CASSQDWGSNYGYTF
TRBJ1-1	NA	14	TRBV5-1	NA	TGCGCCAGCAGCTTGTACCCCGAGGACACTGAAGCTTTCTTT	CASSLYPEDTEAFF
TRBJ1-5	TRBD1	17	TRBV30	NA	TGTGCCCCCGTGCGGGACAGTTCAAAGTTTGGCAATCAGCCCCAGCATTTT	CAPVRDSSKFGNQPQHF
TRBJ2-2	TRBD2	15	TRBV19	NA	TGTGCCAGTAGTTCATTAGCGGGAGTAACCGGGGAGCTGTTTTTT	CASSSLAGVTGELFF
TRBJ1-2	TRBD1	15	TRBV9	NA	TGTGCCAGCAGCCTCCGGGACAGGGGCCACTATGGCTACACCTTC	CASSLRDRGHYGYTF
TRBJ2-1	TRBD2	16	TRBV5-1	few	TGCGCCAGCAGCTACGGAGCGGGAGTATCCTACAATGAGCAGTTCTTC	CASSYGAGVSYNEQFF
TRBJ2-7	NA	15	TRBV28	few	TGTGCCAGCAGGGCGGGCGGGACGCCTTCCTACGAGCAGTACTTC	CASRAGGTPSYEQYF
TRBJ1-3	NA	16	TRBV28	NA	TGTGCCAGCAGTCCCTCCTCTATACCCTCTGGAAACACCATATATTTT	CASSPSSIPSGNTIYF
TRBJ2-3	TRBD2	13	TRBV7-3	NA	TGTGCCAGCAGCTTTCCTAGCGGGAGTTCGCAGTATTTT	CASSFPSGSSQYF
TRBJ2-5	NA	16	TRBV18	NA	TGTGCCAGCTCACCACCTGATTACAGTCTCCAAGAGACCCAGTACTTC	CASSPPDYSLQETQYF
TRBJ2-3	NA	13	TRBV7-9	NA	TGTGCCAGCAGCTTGGGCGCCACAGATACGCAGTATTTT	CASSLGATDTQYF
TRBJ1-6	TRBD1	18	TRBV11-2	NA	TGTGCCAGCAGCCCGGGCCGGAACAGGGGGCATCGGAATTCACCCCTCCACTTT	CASSPGRNRGHRNSPLHF
TRBJ2-7	NA	16	TRBV7-2	NA	TGTGCCAGCAGCGGTCGCCCCGGGATAAGTTCCTACGAGCAGTACTTC	CASSGRPGISSYEQYF
TRBJ2-1	NA	11	TRBV20-1	NA	TGCAGTGCTACCTCTTACAATGAGCAGTTCTTC	CSATSYNEQFF
TRBJ1-2	TRBD1	14	TRBV18	NA	TGTGCCAGCTCATCGGGACAGGGGGCCAATGGCTACACCTTC	CASSSGQGANGYTF
TRBJ2-7	TRBD2	17	TRBV7-2	NA	TGTGCCAGCAGCTTAGCCGGGGCTAGCGGGAGTATGTACGAGCAGTACTTC	CASSLAGASGSMYEQYF